The rows below give T cell receptor beta chains drawn from one sample of a study of shared clonotypes between healthy human individuals. The data were produced by immunoSEQ multiplex PCR, yet TCRdb's version contains in-frame clones alone and is incomplete. Of 2 million to 2.5 million clones detected, approximately 94% appear once; the ten largest clones hold about 0.13%. Sequencing input: naive CD4+ T cells sorted from blood. These receptors all stem from a man younger than 35 in good health. Each CDR3 is given with its conserved first and last residue. Fields, in order: J gene, clone size, D gene, V gene, CDR3 DNA, CDR3 protein. A D gene is named only where the DNA matches it firmly. Size is omitted from some rows. Given values are once, few, many or a class for expanded clones.

TRBJ2-1,.,.,TRBV6-1,TGTGCCAGCAGCGGGGCGGGGCAAGCCCGGCAGTTCTTC,CASSGAGQARQFF
TRBJ1-1,.,TRBD1,TRBV5-1,TGCGCCAGCAGCTACCGACAGGGAGGCGACACTGAAGCTTTCTTT,CASSYRQGGDTEAFF
TRBJ1-5,.,.,TRBV7-2,TGTGCCAGCAGCTCCCTCGGGGGTCAGCCCCAGCATTTT,CASSSLGGQPQHF
TRBJ2-2,few,.,TRBV5-1,TGCGCCAGCAGCTTGTCAGGGAACACCGGGGAGCTGTTTTTT,CASSLSGNTGELFF
TRBJ2-6,.,.,TRBV30,TGTGCCTGGAGGTTCTCTGGGGCCAACGTCCTGACTTTC,CAWRFSGANVLTF
TRBJ2-7,.,.,TRBV11-2,TGTGCCAGCAGCCGGACTGGGACTTACGAGCAGTACTTC,CASSRTGTYEQYF
TRBJ1-5,.,TRBD1,TRBV5-3,TGTGCCAGAAGCCCCGGGACAGCCTTTTATGCCCAGCATTTT,CARSPGTAFYAQHF
TRBJ2-5,few,.,TRBV7-8,TGTGCCAGCAGCCTTGGGGCGAACCCGTACCAAGAGACCCAGTACTTC,CASSLGANPYQETQYF
TRBJ1-1,.,.,TRBV11-2,TGTGCCAGCAGCTTCATCGACGACACTGAAGCTTTCTTT,CASSFIDDTEAFF
TRBJ2-7,.,.,TRBV28,TGTGCCAGCAGTTTAAGGGACTCGATCTACGAGCAGTACTTC,CASSLRDSIYEQYF
TRBJ2-3,.,TRBD2,TRBV10-3,TGTGCCAGCGGGGGGAGCACAGATACGCAGTATTTT,CASGGSTDTQYF
TRBJ1-2,.,TRBD1,TRBV5-6,TGTGCCAGCAGCTTCGGACAGGGGGCGAGCTATGGCTACACCTTC,CASSFGQGASYGYTF
TRBJ2-5,once,.,TRBV5-1,TGCGCCAGCAGCTTACAGAAACAAGAGACCCAGTACTTC,CASSLQKQETQYF
TRBJ1-2,.,.,TRBV9,TGTGCCAGCAGCCGGTACAACGGTGGCTACACCTTC,CASSRYNGGYTF
TRBJ2-3,.,.,TRBV5-1,TGCGCCAGCAGCTCCGGGATAGAAACAGATACGCAGTATTTT,CASSSGIETDTQYF
TRBJ2-5,.,TRBD2,TRBV6-1,TGTGCCAGCAGACCGGGGGGGCCCCAAGAGACCCAGTACTTC,CASRPGGPQETQYF
TRBJ2-7,.,TRBD2,TRBV15,TGTGCCACCAGCAGAGATCGAGGACTAGCGGGGCGCGAGCAGTACTTC,CATSRDRGLAGREQYF
TRBJ2-7,.,.,TRBV5-3,TGTGCCAGAAGCTGGGTTCGGCAGTCGTTCTCCTACGAGCAGTACTTC,CARSWVRQSFSYEQYF
TRBJ2-2,.,.,TRBV27,TGTGCCAGCAGTTTCGACGGACTTTTGAACACCGGGGAGCTGTTTTTT,CASSFDGLLNTGELFF
TRBJ1-2,.,TRBD1,TRBV11-2,TGTGCCAGCAGCGCCGACAGGGCCTACGGCTACACCTTC,CASSADRAYGYTF
TRBJ2-7,.,TRBD1,TRBV5-4,TGTGCCAGCAGCATCGGCGGGGGGACAGGGGCCTACGAGCAGTACTTC,CASSIGGGTGAYEQYF
TRBJ2-1,.,.,TRBV6-1,TGTGCCAGCAGTGAAGTTAGGACTCCCTACAATGAGCAGTTCTTC,CASSEVRTPYNEQFF
TRBJ1-3,.,TRBD1,TRBV5-1,TGCGCCAGCAGCGTGGGACAGGGGAACACCATATATTTT,CASSVGQGNTIYF
TRBJ2-3,.,.,TRBV15,TGTGCCACCAGCAGAGACACAGATACGCAGTATTTT,CATSRDTDTQYF
TRBJ2-5,.,.,TRBV23-1,TGCGCCAGCAGTCAATCAAAAGAGACCCAGTACTTC,CASSQSKETQYF
TRBJ2-7,.,.,TRBV6-5,TGTGCCAGCAGTTTAACAGGTACCTACGAGCAGTACTTC,CASSLTGTYEQYF
TRBJ2-3,.,.,TRBV7-9,TGTGCCAGCAGCTTTGGGGGGCGTCACGATACGCAGTATTTT,CASSFGGRHDTQYF
TRBJ2-2,.,.,TRBV4-2,TGTGCCAGCAGCCAAGCCACCCCACCCATCGGGGAGCTGTTTTTT,CASSQATPPIGELFF
TRBJ1-5,.,.,TRBV18,TGTGCCAGCTCACACGACAAGAGCAATCAGCCCCAGCATTTT,CASSHDKSNQPQHF
TRBJ2-5,.,.,TRBV11-3,TGTGCCAGCAGCTTAGATGGGGGGCTCGAGACCCAGTACTTC,CASSLDGGLETQYF
TRBJ2-2,.,.,TRBV27,TGTGCCACCAGCCGGGGCGGGGAGCTGTTTTTT,CATSRGGELFF
TRBJ2-5,.,TRBD2,TRBV6-1,TGTGCCAGCAGGAGGGGACTACAAGAGACCCAGTACTTC,CASRRGLQETQYF
TRBJ2-2,.,.,TRBV19,TGTGCCAGTAGGATATCTGGGTCCGGGGAGCTGTTTTTT,CASRISGSGELFF
TRBJ1-1,.,.,TRBV11-2,TGTGCCAGCAGCTTAGGGATGGGAGCGAACACTGAAGCTTTCTTT,CASSLGMGANTEAFF
TRBJ2-7,.,.,TRBV7-9,TGTGCCAGCAGCCACCAGGGGGGGGGCGAGCAGTACTTC,CASSHQGGGEQYF
TRBJ1-4,.,.,TRBV5-6,TGTGCCAGCAGCTTGGGGGAGAATGAAAAACTGTTTTTT,CASSLGENEKLFF
TRBJ1-6,.,.,TRBV2,TGTGCCAGCAGTGGAGCGAAACAGGGTACCCTCCACTTT,CASSGAKQGTLHF